This T cell receptor (beta chain) was sequenced during a study of long-term antiretroviral therapy in people with HIV. Sequencing used immunoSEQ v3.0 at survey level. Libraries were prepared by immunoSEQ multiplex PCR; TCRdb keeps only in-frame clonotypes and omits some of them. The sample shows tens of thousands of clones, over 75% of them seen only once. This CDR3 spans 11 amino acids. Trimming pared 3 bases from V and 2 bases from J, leaving 4 bases between. CDR1 is GTSNPN, CDR2 SVGIG, per germline (reference sequence). The sequencing here drew on unsorted PBMCs, taken 0.8 years before starting antiretroviral therapy. This clonotype originated in a man between 18 and 29 years old with HIV. The rearrangement uses TRBV30 and TRBJ2-5; D remains unclear. The CDR3 spells CAWRQQETQYF. The CDR3 DNA is TGTGCCTGGAGGCAGCAAGAGACCCAGTACTTC.